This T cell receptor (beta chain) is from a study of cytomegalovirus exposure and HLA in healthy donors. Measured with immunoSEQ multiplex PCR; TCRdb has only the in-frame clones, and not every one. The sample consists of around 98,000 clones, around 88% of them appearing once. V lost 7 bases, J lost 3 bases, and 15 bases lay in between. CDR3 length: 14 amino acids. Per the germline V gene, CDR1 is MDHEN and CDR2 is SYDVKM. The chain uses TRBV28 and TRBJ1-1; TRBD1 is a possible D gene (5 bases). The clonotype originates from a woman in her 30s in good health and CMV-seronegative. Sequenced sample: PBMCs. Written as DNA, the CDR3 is TGTGCCAGCAAAACGGGGGGTGGTCACACTGAAGCTTTCTTT. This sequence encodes CASKTGGGHTEAFF.